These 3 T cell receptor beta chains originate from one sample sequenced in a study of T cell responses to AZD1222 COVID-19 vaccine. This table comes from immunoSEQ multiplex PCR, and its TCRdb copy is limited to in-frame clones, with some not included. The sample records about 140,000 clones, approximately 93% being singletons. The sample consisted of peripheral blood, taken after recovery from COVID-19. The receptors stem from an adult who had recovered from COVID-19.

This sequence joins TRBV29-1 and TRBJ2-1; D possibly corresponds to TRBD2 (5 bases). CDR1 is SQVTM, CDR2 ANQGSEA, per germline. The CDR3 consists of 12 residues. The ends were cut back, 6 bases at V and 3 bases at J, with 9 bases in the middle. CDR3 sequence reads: CSVPRDYNEQFF. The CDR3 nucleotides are TGCAGCGTGCCCCGGGACTACAATGAGCAGTTCTTC.

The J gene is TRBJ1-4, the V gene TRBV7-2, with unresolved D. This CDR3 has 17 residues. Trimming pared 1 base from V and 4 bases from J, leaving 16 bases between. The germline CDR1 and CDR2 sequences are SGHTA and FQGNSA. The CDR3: CASSLVGTAALNEKLFF. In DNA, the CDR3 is TGTGCCAGCAGCTTAGTGGGTACGGCAGCCCTTAATGAAAAACTGTTTTTT.

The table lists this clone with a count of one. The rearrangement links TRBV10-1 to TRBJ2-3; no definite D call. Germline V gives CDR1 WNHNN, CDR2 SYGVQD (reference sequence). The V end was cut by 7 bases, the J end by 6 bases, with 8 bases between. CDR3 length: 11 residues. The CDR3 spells CASIPLDTQYF. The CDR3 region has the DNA TGCGCCAGCATTCCGTTGGATACGCAGTATTTT.